The T cell receptor (beta chain) described here comes from a study of cytomegalovirus exposure and HLA in healthy donors. Across the whole study: Falling in the Caucasian-associated ancestry cluster were about 80% of 300 to 500 genotyped donors. Whole-study findings and limits: As a later analysis revealed, most CMV-associated TCR beta chains appeared HLA-restricted. Three CMV-associated chains proved CMV antigen-specific in vitro.

Regarding donors, all were healthy bone marrow donors. A word on this clone: As yet, its antigen is unknown.

The length of the CDR3 is 11 residues. Trimming cost V 5 bases and J 10 bases, with 12 bases left between them. Germline V CDR1 and CDR2: MDHEN, SYDVKM. 13 Jbeta primers and 60 Vbeta primers were used for the PCR. The repertoire was sequenced with immunoSEQ multiplex PCR; TCRdb's copy has only in-frame clones and lacks some. The repertoire holds just over 85,000 clones, 76% seen once, with around 2.8% in the top ten. This sequence originates from a man aged 35 to 55 in good health and CMV-seronegative. Sequencing input: PBMCs. V and J are TRBV28 and TRBJ2-7; D might be TRBD1 (6 bases). DNA of the CDR3: TGTGCCAGCAGTCTGGACAGAACCCAGTACTTC. Encoded protein: CASSLDRTQYF.